The TCR beta chain described here comes from a study of early T cells in non-severe SARS-CoV-2 infection. The CDR3 extends over 13 amino acids. Germline lookup yields CDR1 LNHDA and CDR2 SQIVND (reference sequence). The V end was cut by 6 bases, the J end by 5 bases, with 11 bases between. Individual cDNA molecules received unique molecular identifiers during library preparation. TCRdb used MiXCR to reprocess the 5' RACE reads, holding one entry per CDR3 protein. Counted here are roughly 70,000 distinct CDR3 sequences, roughly 18% occurring once; the ten biggest clones make up about 8.2%. The sequencing used whole blood, collected at baseline. This clonotype was obtained from an adult who was a healthcare worker with PCR-confirmed SARS-CoV-2 infection or an uninfected control (not recorded which). The chain links TRBV19 to TRBJ2-1; perhaps TRBD1 as D (6 bases). The CDR3 sequence is CASSRGGHNEQFF. DNA of the CDR3: TGTGCCAGTAGCAGGGGCGGGCACAATGAGCAGTTCTTC.